The present entry profiles one TCR beta chain with its context. Its antigen is not known. No infections or other immune events were documented during collection. CDR1 is LGHNA and CDR2 is YNFKEQ in the germline V gene. The trim removed 4 bases at V and 6 bases at J, leaving 6 bases unmatched. The CDR3 has 14 amino acids. The data are from a study of identifying expanded T cells in peripheral blood. Points from the study as a whole: Clone count variance between roughly two-week samples rose with total template count. Roughly 1.2 clones differed between technical replicates, versus around 16 and 19 over time.

Assay used: immunoSEQ multiplex PCR; TCRdb lists only in-frame clones, some missing. Among over 100,000 clones listed, approximately 89% were seen once. Sequenced material: blood. The source of this sequence is a person between 18 and 75 years old in good health. The genes are TRBV4-2 and TRBJ2-7, with 10 bases lining up with TRBD1. CDR3 loop: CASSRWTGGIEQYF. CDR3 in DNA: TGTGCCAGCAGCCGATGGACAGGGGGGATCGAGCAGTACTTC.